The 29 T cell receptor beta chains given below trace back to one sample, sequenced in a study of OX40 agonist ivuxolimab in advanced cancers. Produced via immunoSEQ multiplex PCR; TCRdb's table is partial and in-frame only. The sample has some 70,000 clones, less than 90% seen once; the top ten hold around 0.98%. The sample here was CD4+ or CD8+ T cells sorted from blood, taken in a trial of the OX40 agonist ivuxolimab. These receptors came from an adult with an advanced solid tumor such as melanoma, head and neck, liver or kidney cancer.

The chain has TRBV5-4 and TRBJ1-2; 7 bases are shared with TRBD1. CDR3 size: 15 residues. Germline V lookup: CDR1 SGHNT, CDR2 YYREEE (reference sequence). The V segment lost 3 bases and the J segment 6 bases; nucleotides outside the gene matches: 11. The CDR3 loop reads CASSSLQGIGDGYTF. DNA of the CDR3: TGTGCCAGCAGCTCCCTACAGGGGATCGGGGATGGCTACACCTTC.

The rearrangement links TRBV7-9 to TRBJ2-6; D not resolved. CDR3 length: 14 residues. Germline CDR1 is SEHNR and CDR2 is FQNEAQ (reference sequence). Trimming took off 3 bases at V and 4 bases at J, with 7 bases between the two ends. The CDR3, as DNA: TGTGCCAGCAGCTTCGATTGGGGGGCCAACGTCCTGACTTTC. It encodes CASSFDWGANVLTF.

This clone is a singleton in its sample. The V gene is TRBV5-6, the J gene TRBJ2-7; tentatively, D is TRBD2 (5 bases). V was trimmed by 4 bases and J by 4 bases, leaving 18 bases between them. Germline CDR1 SGHDT, CDR2 YYEEEE. The CDR3 has 15 residues. The chain's CDR3 is CASSAPGRAGYEQYF. DNA for the CDR3: TGTGCCAGCAGCGCCCCTGGGCGCGCGGGTTACGAGCAGTACTTC.

The rearrangement links TRBV5-8 to TRBJ2-5; D call uncertain. There are 16 residues in the CDR3. Trimming cost V 2 bases and J 1 base, with 15 bases left between them. Germline V gene sequence: CDR1 SGHTS, CDR2 YDEGEE. CDR3 protein: CASSFRGRTAQETQYF. For the CDR3, the DNA is TGTGCCAGCAGCTTTAGAGGACGCACGGCCCAAGAGACCCAGTACTTC.

This chain connects TRBV11-1 to TRBJ1-1; D is unclear. Germline lookup yields CDR1 SGHAT and CDR2 FQDESV (reference sequence). The CDR3 is 13 residues long. Trimming left V 1 base short and J 0 bases short, with 3 bases between. The CDR3 nucleotides read TGTGCCAGCAGCTTAGTAGTGAACACTGAAGCTTTCTTT. Translating gives CASSLVVNTEAFF. Filled out from reference TRBV11-1 and TRBJ1-1, the complete variable domain reads EAEVAQSPRYKITEKSQAVAFWCDPISGHATLYWYRQILGQGPELLVQFQDESVVDDSQLPKDRFSAERLKGVDSTLKIQPAELGDSAMYLCASSLVVNTEAFFGQGTRLTVV.

The genes are TRBV18 and TRBJ1-2; 12 bases map to TRBD1. Looked up from germline, CDR1 is KGHSH and CDR2 is LQKENI. The CDR3 has 19 amino acids. Germline trimming cut 3 bases from V and 4 bases from J; bases unmatched to any gene: 15. CDR3 region: CASSPTVGQGAPGSYGYTF. DNA for the CDR3: TGTGCCAGCTCACCCACTGTGGGACAGGGGGCGCCGGGCTCCTATGGCTACACCTTC.

The chain joins TRBV11-3 to TRBJ2-1, with D hard to call. This CDR3 contains 14 residues. Between the trimmed V and J ends, which lost 4 bases and 8 bases, there was a span of 15 bases. The germline CDR1 and CDR2 sequences are SGHNT and YENEEA. The CDR3 DNA follows: TGTGCCAGCAGCTCCCTGGTCGCCGGAGATGAGCAGTTCTTC. It translates to CASSSLVAGDEQFF.

This clone was seen a single time. V is TRBV11-3 and J is TRBJ1-6; TRBD1 might be the D (5 bases). Trimming cost V 3 bases and J 9 bases, with 15 bases left between them. The CDR3 covers 15 residues. Germline loops: CDR1 SGHNT, CDR2 YENEEA. CDR3 region: CASSFGAGGGSPLHF. The CDR3 coding sequence is TGTGCCAGCAGCTTCGGGGCCGGAGGTGGTTCACCCCTCCACTTT.

The chain has TRBV4-1 and TRBJ2-1, with 9 positions matching TRBD2. The ends lost 4 bases at V and 3 bases at J; junction bases unmatched: 7. The length of the CDR3 is 16 residues. The germline CDR1 and CDR2 sequences are MGHRA and YSYEKL. CDR3 DNA sequence: TGCGCCAGCAGCCCCTTCGGAGCGGGAGGCTACAATGAGCAGTTCTTC. It translates to CASSPFGAGGYNEQFF.

The chain links TRBV7-9 to TRBJ2-1, with 7 bases matching TRBD2. This CDR3 region has 15 residues. Germline CDR1 and CDR2: SEHNR and FQNEAQ (reference sequence). V shed 5 bases, J shed 6 bases, and the junction held 10 bases outside the gene matches. The CDR3 loop reads CASSRGDLARNEQFF. The CDR3, as DNA: TGTGCCAGCAGCCGGGGGGATCTAGCTCGCAATGAGCAGTTCTTC.

V gene TRBV5-1 combines with J gene TRBJ2-2; 7 bases match TRBD2. The length of the CDR3 is 14 residues. Losses at the gene ends were 4 bases for V and 1 base for J; bases not matched to a gene: 1. Germline V gene data show CDR1 as SGHRS and CDR2 as YFSETQ. The DNA of the CDR3 is TGCGCCAGCAGCGGCGGGGGGAACACCGGGGAGCTGTTTTTT. Translated, it gives CASSGGGNTGELFF.

The rearrangement uses TRBV7-2 and TRBJ2-7; a weak D match, TRBD1 (5 bases). CDR1 is SGHTA and CDR2 is FQGNSA in the germline V gene. This CDR3 spans 14 amino acids. The V end was cut by 5 bases, the J end by 4 bases, with 15 bases between. CDR3: CASSLQGAPYEQYF. CDR3 DNA: TGTGCCAGCAGCCTCCAGGGCGCTCCGTACGAGCAGTACTTC.

This sequence joins TRBV5-5 and TRBJ2-7, with 9 bases fitting TRBD2. With V trimmed by 3 bases and J by 2 bases, 6 bases remained unmatched. This CDR3 has 15 amino acids. Germline V gene lookup returns CDR1 SGHKS and CDR2 YYEKEE (reference sequence). The CDR3 DNA sequence: TGTGCCAGCAGCTCCTTAGCGGGAGCCGCCTACGAGCAGTACTTC. This translates into CASSSLAGAAYEQYF.

The chain is built from TRBV18 and TRBJ2-3, with 7 bases identical to TRBD2. Germline trimming cut 3 bases from V and 0 bases from J; bases unmatched to any gene: 6. The CDR3 is made up of 16 amino acids. The germline gives CDR1 KGHSH, CDR2 LQKENI. The CDR3 spells CASSPPSGASTDTQYF. CDR3 DNA sequence: TGTGCCAGCTCACCCCCCAGCGGGGCAAGCACAGATACGCAGTATTTT.

The chain has TRBV21-1 and TRBJ1-1; the D segment call TRBD1 is taken from the table without a DNA check. TRBV21-1 is tagged as a pseudogene. This CDR3 has 18 amino acids. The CDR3: CASSKIKGDRGLNTEAFF. DNA of the CDR3: TGTGCCAGCAGCAAAATAAAGGGGGACAGGGGGCTGAACACTGAAGCTTTCTTT.

The genes are TRBV19 and TRBJ2-7, with D unresolved. Per germline, CDR1 LNHDA and CDR2 SQIVND (reference sequence). Trimming took off 7 bases at V and 4 bases at J, with 11 bases between the two ends. This CDR3 contains 12 residues. The CDR3 bases are TGTGCCAGTAAATATTGGACGTACGAGCAGTACTTC. Protein product: CASKYWTYEQYF.

This clone was detected a few times. V usage is TRBV11-3 and J usage is TRBJ2-3, with unresolved D. The CDR3 is made up of 12 amino acids. Germline V gives CDR1 SGHNT, CDR2 YENEEA. With 0 bases removed from V and 4 bases from J, the gap between germline ends came to 2 bases. As DNA, the CDR3 is TGTGCCAGCAGCTTAGAGCCAGATACGCAGTATTTT. This codes for CASSLEPDTQYF.

The chain links TRBV11-3 to TRBJ2-5; 9 nucleotides align to TRBD1. The J call is doubtful: the DNA matches TRBJ2-7 better. Germline V gives CDR1 SGHNT, CDR2 YENEEA. This CDR3 is 15 amino acids long. The CDR3: CASSPGQGKNYEQYF. The CDR3 DNA reads as TGTGCCAGCAGCCCGGGACAGGGTAAAAACTACGAGCAGTACTTC.

J is TRBJ2-3 and V is TRBV19; D possibly uses TRBD1 or TRBD2 (5 bases each). The V end lost 9 bases, the J end lost 4 bases, and 23 bases lay between the germline ends. The CDR3 runs to 16 residues. Germline-derived CDR1 and CDR2 are LNHDA and SQIVND (reference sequence). In DNA form, the CDR3 reads TGTGCCAGCAAAACTACCGGGACCCGCCAAGCAGATACGCAGTATTTT. It yields the protein CASKTTGTRQADTQYF.

The rearrangement links TRBV2 to TRBJ2-5; 8 bases line up with TRBD2. Germline V gene lookup returns CDR1 SNHLY and CDR2 FYNNEI. The CDR3 totals 15 residues. The V gene end was trimmed by 5 bases and the J gene end by 5 bases; junction bases not matched to a gene: 10. CDR3 protein: CASSHNSGAGETQYF. Written as DNA, the CDR3 is TGTGCCAGCAGTCACAATAGCGGGGCGGGGGAGACCCAGTACTTC.

This CDR3 is CASSLVRNPDSGANVLTF. The CDR3, as DNA: TGTGCCAGCAGCTTAGTACGTAACCCTGACTCTGGGGCCAACGTCCTGACTTTC. This chain links TRBV7-6 with TRBJ2-6; D is ambiguous. The CDR3 covers 18 residues. Looked up from germline, CDR1 is SGHVS and CDR2 is FNYEAQ. Trimming pared 1 base from V and 0 bases from J, leaving 13 bases between.

The chain uses TRBV29-1 and TRBJ2-7; 8 bases are a match to TRBD2. V lost 4 bases and J lost 0; bases outside the gene matches: 5. The germline CDR1 and CDR2 sequences are SQVTM and ANQGSEA. This CDR3 region has 14 residues. Here the CDR3 DNA reads TGCAGCGTTGTTGGGCTAGCGGGCTCCTACGAGCAGTACTTC. Translating it yields CSVVGLAGSYEQYF.

The chain carries TRBV5-1 and TRBJ1-4; no definite D call. V lost 0 bases and J lost 3, with 12 bases in between. The CDR3 runs to 16 residues. Germline CDR1 SGHRS, CDR2 YFSETQ. CDR3 in DNA: TGCGCCAGCAGCTTGGCCTACAAAGGATCTAATGAAAAACTGTTTTTT. Amino acid sequence: CASSLAYKGSNEKLFF. The full variable domain, with the rest looked up from reference TRBV5-1 and TRBJ1-4, is KAGVTQTPRYLIKTRGQQVTLSCSPISGHRSVSWYQQTPGQGLQFLFEYFSETQRNKGNFPGRFSGRQFSNSRSEMNVSTLELGDSALYLCASSLAYKGSNEKLFFGSGTQLSVL.

J is TRBJ2-1 and V is TRBV28; no clear D gene. The CDR3 runs to 13 residues. V dropped 7 bases and J dropped 4 bases, with 11 bases sitting between them. The germline gives CDR1 MDHEN, CDR2 SYDVKM. CDR3 bases: TGTGCCAGCACCCCTTTCGGTTACAATGAGCAGTTCTTC. This codes for CASTPFGYNEQFF.

The rearrangement joins TRBV7-2 to TRBJ1-3; tentatively, D is TRBD1 (6 bases). CDR3 length: 15 residues. Per germline, CDR1 SGHTA and CDR2 FQGNSA. V lost 5 bases and J 0 bases, leaving 11 bases between the germline ends. CDR3 in amino acids: CASSQQGGSGNTIYF. In DNA, the CDR3 is TGTGCCAGCAGCCAACAGGGTGGCTCTGGAAACACCATATATTTT.

V and J are TRBV5-6 and TRBJ2-2, with TRBD1 identical over 8 bases. The germline V gene encodes CDR1 SGHDT and CDR2 YYEEEE. J gave up 1 base and V 1 base, and 3 bases lay outside the gene matches. The CDR3 is 16 amino acids. The CDR3 DNA reads as TGTGCCAGCAGCTTGAGGACAGGGAGGAACACCGGGGAGCTGTTTTTT. Translation: CASSLRTGRNTGELFF.

The chain joins TRBV28 to TRBJ1-5; D remains unclear. V lost 6 bases to trimming and J lost 4 bases, with 7 bases between them. Looked up from germline, CDR1 is MDHEN and CDR2 is SYDVKM. The CDR3 spans 12 residues. CDR3 DNA: TGTGCCAGCAGCGGGCCAAATCAGCCCCAGCATTTT. This codes for CASSGPNQPQHF.

The chain uses TRBV11-2 and TRBJ1-4; D is uncertain. The ends were cut back, 2 bases at V and 4 bases at J, with 8 bases in the middle. CDR3 length: 14 amino acids. Germline V CDR1 and CDR2: SGHAT, FQNNGV. For the CDR3, the DNA is TGTGCCAGCAGCTTAACCCGGGTTAATGAAAAACTGTTTTTT. Its protein is CASSLTRVNEKLFF.

The genes are TRBV6-6 and TRBJ1-2, with D possibly being TRBD1 (5 bases). The CDR3 is 11 residues long. V was pared by 6 bases and J by 6 bases, with 8 bases between. Germline CDR1 and CDR2: MNHNY and SVGAGI (reference sequence). This CDR3 is CASRFRDGYTF. In DNA form, the CDR3 reads TGTGCCAGCAGATTCAGGGATGGCTACACCTTC.